This T cell receptor beta chain was captured in a study of OX40 agonist ivuxolimab in advanced cancers. Background on the study: The patients' treatment was ivuxolimab, an agonistic anti-OX40 (CD134) antibody.

Profiling relied on immunoSEQ multiplex PCR, and the TCRdb table lists in-frame clones only, not all of them. The table shows about 82,000 clones, with approximately 82% occurring only once. Findings of the study overall: CD8+ T cells showed, on average, more clonal expansion than CD4+ cells. Clones of CD4+ and CD8+ blood T cells grew by week 6 at doses of 0.1 to 3.0 mg/kg.

This clone was seen ten or more times. Its antigen is not identified. After removal of 4 bases from V and 7 bases from J, the junction contained 7 bases not matched to a gene. This CDR3 is 16 amino acids long. CDR1 is SNHLY, CDR2 FYNNEI, per germline. This specimen was CD4+ or CD8+ T cells sorted from blood, taken in a trial of the OX40 agonist ivuxolimab. The clonotype originates from an adult with an advanced solid tumor such as melanoma, head and neck, liver or kidney cancer. The V call is TRBV2, the J call TRBJ2-2; 12 bases align to TRBD2. CDR3 DNA: TGTGCCAGCAGTGGGCAACTAGCGGGGGGCGGCGGGGAGCTGTTTTTT. Its translation: CASSGQLAGGGGELFF.